A single sample is the source of the 32 T cell receptor beta chains below, sequenced in a study of OX40 agonist ivuxolimab in advanced cancers. Library preparation used the immunoSEQ multiplex PCR assay. The source is immuneACCESS, and TCRdb retained only in-frame sequences with V and J called. Part of the clones is not carried over; for the studies checked, unresolved V genes explain less than half of this, and the remainder is unexplained. In all, the sample holds tens of thousands of clones, and approximately 94% of those were seen once. Of the sample, 9.6% falls within the top ten clones. The source material was CD4+ or CD8+ T cells sorted from blood, sampled in a trial of the OX40 agonist ivuxolimab. The receptors were gathered from an adult with an advanced solid tumor such as melanoma, head and neck, liver or kidney cancer.

The rearrangement links TRBV15 to TRBJ1-2, with TRBD1 identical over 8 bases. The CDR3 covers 14 residues. The V and J ends lost 5 bases and 7 bases, in that order; junction bases with no gene match: 9. The germline CDR1 and CDR2 sequences are LNHNV and YYDKDF (reference sequence). The CDR3 coding sequence is TGTGCCACCAGCTTCGGGACAGGAACTTTTGGCTACACCTTC. This codes for CATSFGTGTFGYTF.

The chain employs TRBV4-2 and TRBJ1-2, with D perhaps matching TRBD1 (6 bases). This CDR3 has 15 amino acids. CDR1 and CDR2 (germline): LGHNA, YNFKEQ. Trimming left V 1 base short and J 8 bases short, with 17 bases between. The CDR3 DNA is TGTGCCAGCAGCCAAGTTGAACAGGGAATGGGCGGCTACACCTTC. It yields the protein CASSQVEQGMGGYTF.

The J gene is TRBJ2-3, the V gene TRBV30; 10 bases agree with TRBD2. J gave up 3 bases and V 7 bases, and 4 bases lay outside the gene matches. Germline V CDR1 and CDR2: GTSNPN, SVGIG (reference sequence). The CDR3 extends over 13 amino acids. CDR3 residues: CASAGLATDTQYF. The DNA of the CDR3 is TGTGCCTCGGCGGGACTAGCGACAGATACGCAGTATTTT.

The chain joins TRBV20-1 to TRBJ2-3; D remains unclear. V shed 2 bases and J shed 8 bases, with 8 bases lying between them. The germline V gene has CDR1 DFQATT and CDR2 SNEGSKA (reference sequence). This CDR3 has 11 residues. The CDR3 spells CSARLIGTQYF. The CDR3 region has the DNA TGCAGTGCTAGATTAATAGGTACGCAGTATTTT.

The V call is TRBV7-9, the J call TRBJ2-3, with 10 bases fitting TRBD2. This CDR3 has 18 amino acids. With 0 bases clipped from V and 4 bases from J, the junction kept 10 bases outside the gene matches. The germline V gene encodes CDR1 SEHNR and CDR2 FQNEAQ (reference sequence). CDR3 in DNA: TGTGCCAGCAGCTTAGCGGGACCCAGCGGGGGGGCCCCAGATACGCAGTATTTT. This gives the protein CASSLAGPSGGAPDTQYF.

This clone appeared a single time. This chain uses TRBV7-9 with TRBJ2-3; 12 bases are a match to TRBD2. V dropped 5 bases and J dropped 2; count of bases not matched to a gene: 2. The CDR3 sequence is 15 residues long. Germline V gene sequence: CDR1 SEHNR, CDR2 FQNEAQ (reference sequence). The CDR3 loop reads CASSRTSGDTDTQYF. Here the CDR3 DNA reads TGTGCCAGCAGCCGGACTAGCGGGGACACAGATACGCAGTATTTT.

The genes are TRBV9 and TRBJ2-5; 7 nucleotides align to TRBD2. J gave up 2 bases and V 4 bases, and 11 bases lay outside the gene matches. Germline assignment: CDR1 SGDLS and CDR2 YYNGEE. The CDR3 sequence is 16 residues long. CDR3 in amino acids: CASSSGWEGRQETQYF. The CDR3 nucleotides are TGTGCCAGCAGCTCAGGATGGGAGGGTAGGCAAGAGACCCAGTACTTC.

This clone was seen only once. The rearrangement joins TRBV29-1 to TRBJ2-5; D not certain. The V and J ends lost 3 bases and 4 bases respectively, with 12 bases between them. The germline V gene has CDR1 SQVTM and CDR2 ANQGSEA. The CDR3 runs to 13 residues. For the CDR3, the DNA is TGCAGCGTTGAGCTCTACTTGGTAGAGACCCAGTACTTC. It encodes CSVELYLVETQYF.

The V and J genes are TRBV10-3 and TRBJ2-7; D is uncertain. The germline V and J ends were trimmed by 0 bases and 2 bases, with 8 bases remaining between them. CDR3 length: 14 amino acids. Germline V gene lookup returns CDR1 ENHRY and CDR2 SYGVKD. The CDR3: CAISESVTTYEQYF. CDR3 sequence (DNA): TGTGCCATCAGTGAGTCTGTGACAACCTACGAGCAGTACTTC.

The chain carries TRBV5-4 and TRBJ2-5; weak D call: TRBD2 (7 bases). The CDR3 runs to 14 residues. Germline CDR1 is SGHNT and CDR2 is YYREEE (reference sequence). Deletions cut 4 bases from V and 4 bases from J, with 14 bases between. The chain's CDR3 is CASSPRGAGETQYF. For the CDR3, the DNA is TGTGCCAGCAGCCCCCGGGGGGCGGGAGAGACCCAGTACTTC.

This chain links TRBV28 with TRBJ2-5; TRBD2 is a possible D gene (6 bases). The J call is doubtful: the DNA matches TRBJ2-7 better. This CDR3 region has 13 residues. Per the germline V gene, CDR1 is MDHEN and CDR2 is SYDVKM. CDR3 residues: CASTRRGAYEQYF. For the CDR3, the DNA is TGTGCCAGTACGAGGAGGGGCGCATACGAGCAGTACTTC.

The rearrangement joins TRBV19 to TRBJ2-2; 8 bases match TRBD2. This CDR3 has 14 amino acids. With 4 bases clipped from V and 6 bases from J, the junction kept 4 bases outside the gene matches. Germline CDR1 and CDR2: LNHDA and SQIVND (reference sequence). As DNA, the CDR3 is TGTGCCAGTAGTAGTCGGGGGGGGTCCGGGGAGCTGTTTTTT. As protein: CASSSRGGSGELFF.

V gene TRBV4-3 combines with J gene TRBJ2-3; no clear D gene. Germline V gene sequence: CDR1 LGHNA, CDR2 YSLEER. Trimming removed 0 bases from V and 2 bases from J, with 15 bases in between. The CDR3 has 17 amino acids. The CDR3 protein is CASSQDLGLDHTDTQYF. The CDR3 nucleotides are TGCGCCAGCAGCCAAGATTTAGGGCTGGACCACACAGATACGCAGTATTTT.

V usage is TRBV2 and J usage is TRBJ2-1; 7 positions match TRBD1. CDR1 is SNHLY and CDR2 is FYNNEI in the germline V gene. The CDR3 contains 14 residues. The trim removed 0 bases at V and 10 bases at J, leaving 6 bases unmatched. CDR3 in amino acids: CASSEAQGETEQFF. In DNA, the CDR3 is TGTGCCAGCAGTGAAGCCCAGGGGGAGACAGAGCAGTTCTTC.

The chain is built from TRBV5-3 and TRBJ2-5; TRBD2 is a possible D gene (6 bases). TRBV5-3 qualifies as an ORF whose function is uncertain. V lost 0 bases, J lost 1 base, and 10 bases lay in between. The CDR3 has 15 amino acids. The CDR3 DNA sequence: TGTGCCAGAAGCTTGGTACTAGCCCTCCAAGAGACCCAGTACTTC. This codes for CARSLVLALQETQYF.

The genes are TRBV4-2 and TRBJ2-1; D possibly corresponds to TRBD2 (5 bases). The CDR3 totals 14 residues. CDR1 and CDR2 (germline): LGHNA, YNFKEQ. Trimming shortened V by 2 bases and J by 9 bases, and 14 bases separated the two germline ends. The CDR3 region is CASSQPKGAGEQFF. CDR3 nucleotides: TGTGCCAGCAGCCAACCGAAGGGCGCGGGTGAGCAGTTCTTC.

This chain uses TRBV7-9 with TRBJ2-1; 8 bases are shared with TRBD2. V trimming: 5 bases; J trimming: 3 bases; junction bases outside the gene matches: 9. This CDR3 comprises 16 residues. Germline CDR1 and CDR2: SEHNR and FQNEAQ (reference sequence). The CDR3 spells CASSTPGTRGYNEQFF. The CDR3 DNA is TGTGCCAGCAGCACCCCCGGGACTAGAGGCTACAATGAGCAGTTCTTC.

About this clone itself: Other DNA sequences in the sample encode the same CDR3. This chain uses TRBV5-1 with TRBJ1-5; the D gene is possibly TRBD1 (6 bases). The V end was cut by 4 bases, the J end by 1 base, with 15 bases between. The germline CDR1 and CDR2 sequences are SGHRS and YFSETQ. This CDR3 has 16 amino acids. The CDR3 DNA reads as TGCGCCAGCAGCCCTGGGGGGGGCTGGAGCAATCAGCCCCAGCATTTT. Translation gives CASSPGGGWSNQPQHF.

This clone came up once. V usage is TRBV19 and J usage is TRBJ1-3; D ambiguous. This CDR3 is built from 13 residues. Germline V gives CDR1 LNHDA, CDR2 SQIVND (reference sequence). The ends were cut back, 1 base at V and 0 bases at J, with 1 base in the middle. DNA of the CDR3: TGTGCCAGTAGTATAGTCTCTGGAAACACCATATATTTT. Its protein product is CASSIVSGNTIYF.

The chain recombines TRBV27 with TRBJ1-5; D call uncertain. V was trimmed by 2 bases and J by 6 bases, leaving 8 bases between them. Germline V gene sequence: CDR1 MNHEY, CDR2 SMNVEV (reference sequence). CDR3 length equals 13 residues. CDR3 amino acids: CASSLAKGQPQHF. In nucleotides, the CDR3 is TGTGCCAGCAGTTTAGCGAAGGGTCAGCCCCAGCATTTT.

DNA for the CDR3: TGTGCCAGCAGTTTATGGGGTAGGGGCGACGAGCAGTACTTC. It translates to CASSLWGRGDEQYF. The chain is built from TRBV28 and TRBJ2-7; D might be TRBD1 (5 bases). The CDR3 has 14 residues. V lost 0 bases and J 5 bases, leaving 11 bases between the germline ends. Germline values: CDR1 MDHEN, CDR2 SYDVKM.

The rearrangement uses TRBV19 and TRBJ2-7; the match to TRBD2 covers 8 bases. Trimming cost V 5 bases and J 1 base; bases outside gene matches: 10. Germline V gene sequence: CDR1 LNHDA, CDR2 SQIVND (reference sequence). The CDR3 has 16 residues. The CDR3 DNA sequence: TGTGCCAGTAGTGGACCAGCGACTAGCGCATCCTACGAGCAGTACTTC. Its translation: CASSGPATSASYEQYF. The variable domain in full, with the rest retrieved from reference TRBV19 and TRBJ2-7, is DGGITQSPKYLFRKEGQNVTLSCEQNLNHDAMYWYRQDPGQGLRLIYYSQIVNDFQKGDIAEGYSVSREKKESFPLTVTSAQKNPTAFYLCASSGPATSASYEQYFGPGTRLTVT.

V is TRBV7-3 and J is TRBJ2-3; D gene ambiguous. Germline V lookup: CDR1 SGHTA, CDR2 FQGTGA. With 5 bases removed from V and 2 bases from J, the gap between germline ends came to 17 bases. This CDR3 has 16 amino acids. The CDR3 region is CASSPHPSNPTDTQYF. CDR3 sequence (DNA): TGTGCCAGCAGCCCCCACCCCTCTAACCCCACAGATACGCAGTATTTT.

The chain employs TRBV4-1 and TRBJ1-1; D gene uncertain. Trimming took off 1 base at V and 0 bases at J, with 0 bases between the two ends. Germline V gives CDR1 MGHRA, CDR2 YSYEKL. There are 12 residues in the CDR3. The CDR3 DNA reads as TGCGCCAGCAGCCAAGTGAACACTGAAGCTTTCTTT. Its protein product is CASSQVNTEAFF.

J is TRBJ2-7 and V is TRBV7-9; possibly TRBD1 for D (6 bases). Looked up from germline, CDR1 is SEHNR and CDR2 is FQNEAQ (reference sequence). This CDR3 contains 15 residues. The V and J ends lost 1 base and 4 bases respectively, with 14 bases between them. CDR3 bases: TGTGCCAGCAGCTTAGGGCAGGGGCCTCGTTACGAGCAGTACTTC. Protein sequence: CASSLGQGPRYEQYF.

This clone has just a few counts. The gene calls are TRBV5-1 and TRBJ2-1; 12 bases are a match to TRBD2. This CDR3 has 14 residues. The V gene end was trimmed by 4 bases and the J gene end by 8 bases; junction bases not matched to a gene: 4. CDR1 and CDR2 (germline): SGHRS, YFSETQ. The CDR3 coding sequence is TGCGCCAGCAGCCCTAGCGGGGGGGCTGATGAGCAGTTCTTC. Its protein product is CASSPSGGADEQFF. The entire variable domain, with the rest obtained from reference TRBV5-1 and TRBJ2-1, is as follows: KAGVTQTPRYLIKTRGQQVTLSCSPISGHRSVSWYQQTPGQGLQFLFEYFSETQRNKGNFPGRFSGRQFSNSRSEMNVSTLELGDSALYLCASSPSGGADEQFFGPGTRLTVL.

The chain uses TRBV27 and TRBJ2-7; either TRBD1 or TRBD2 may supply D (5 bases each). V shed 3 bases and J shed 2 bases, with 8 bases lying between them. The CDR3 runs to 13 residues. Germline CDR1 is MNHEY and CDR2 is SMNVEV (reference sequence). CDR3 region: CASSFGATYEQYF. The CDR3 DNA reads TGTGCCAGCAGTTTCGGGGCCACCTACGAGCAGTACTTC.

The chain recombines TRBV28 with TRBJ1-5, with TRBD1 matching over 7 bases. Per germline, CDR1 MDHEN and CDR2 SYDVKM. The trim removed 6 bases at V and 3 bases at J, leaving 8 bases unmatched. The CDR3 totals 15 residues. CDR3 residues: CASRSRQGHNQPQHF. CDR3 nucleotides: TGTGCCAGCAGATCCCGACAGGGCCACAATCAGCCCCAGCATTTT.

In its sample, this clone was seen once. This chain links TRBV7-2 with TRBJ2-5; 10 bases are a match to TRBD2. Germline loops: CDR1 SGHTA, CDR2 FQGNSA. With V trimmed by 5 bases and J by 5 bases, 11 bases remained unmatched. The CDR3 spans 16 residues. As DNA, the CDR3 is TGTGCCAGCAGCAAATCCATAGCGGGGGGAGGTGAGACCCAGTACTTC. Translation: CASSKSIAGGGETQYF.

The chain couples TRBV4-2 to TRBJ2-7; the D is unclear. The CDR3 consists of 14 residues. V shed 4 bases and J shed 2 bases, with 12 bases lying between them. The germline CDR1 and CDR2 sequences are LGHNA and YNFKEQ. DNA of the CDR3: TGTGCCAGCAGCCCCCACCCTTATGCCTACGAGCAGTACTTC. Translating it yields CASSPHPYAYEQYF.

The chain links TRBV9 to TRBJ1-3; 7 nucleotides line up with TRBD1. This CDR3 comprises 16 residues. Germline V gene lookup returns CDR1 SGDLS and CDR2 YYNGEE. Trimming cost V 4 bases and J 0 bases; bases outside gene matches: 7. The CDR3 loop is CASSIHRGDSGNTIYF. CDR3 sequence (DNA): TGTGCCAGCAGCATCCACAGGGGCGACTCTGGAAACACCATATATTTT.

The chain links TRBV7-9 to TRBJ2-2; 14 bases match TRBD2. Germline V lookup: CDR1 SEHNR, CDR2 FQNEAQ (reference sequence). The V and J ends lost 5 bases and 7 bases, in that order; junction bases with no gene match: 6. The CDR3 spans 16 residues. The CDR3 region is CASSMGLAGVIGELFF. CDR3 in DNA: TGTGCCAGCAGCATGGGACTAGCGGGAGTTATCGGGGAGCTGTTTTTT.